This T cell receptor (beta chain) derives from a study of Ad26.COV2.S vaccination and SARS-CoV-2 variants. Whole-study findings and limits: Vaccinees reportedly had broad spike-specific CD8+ and CD4+ T cell responses. Vaccine recipients and placebo recipients showed similar non-spike TCR breadth.

Specified treatment: over 15 received Ad26.COV2.S at low or high dose, single or two shots; a few received placebo; per-sample allocation not given. On day 63 after the first injection, vaccine and placebo recipients gave samples. In Boston, an adult donor aged 18-55 years took part. The study used a vaccine consisting of an Ad26 vector that expressed Wuhan-strain SARS-CoV-2 spike. This clone is a singleton in its sample. Its antigen is currently unknown. This CDR3 is 12 amino acids long. The V gene lost 3 bases and the J gene lost 2 bases, with 8 bases spanning the gap. Germline V gene sequence: CDR1 GTSNPN, CDR2 SVGIG (reference sequence). TCRdb keeps only in-frame clones here, not all; method: immunoSEQ multiplex PCR. The sample lists some 460,000 clones; 89% were seen once.

Source: peripheral blood, taken in a trial of Ad26.COV2.S vaccine versus placebo. The chain has TRBV30 and TRBJ2-7; a possible D gene is TRBD1 (6 bases). This TCR came from a person aged 18-60 years who received the Ad26.COV2.S COVID-19 vaccine or a placebo. As DNA, the CDR3 is TGTGCCTGGAGGACAGGCGCCTACGAGCAGTACTTC. Residues: CAWRTGAYEQYF.